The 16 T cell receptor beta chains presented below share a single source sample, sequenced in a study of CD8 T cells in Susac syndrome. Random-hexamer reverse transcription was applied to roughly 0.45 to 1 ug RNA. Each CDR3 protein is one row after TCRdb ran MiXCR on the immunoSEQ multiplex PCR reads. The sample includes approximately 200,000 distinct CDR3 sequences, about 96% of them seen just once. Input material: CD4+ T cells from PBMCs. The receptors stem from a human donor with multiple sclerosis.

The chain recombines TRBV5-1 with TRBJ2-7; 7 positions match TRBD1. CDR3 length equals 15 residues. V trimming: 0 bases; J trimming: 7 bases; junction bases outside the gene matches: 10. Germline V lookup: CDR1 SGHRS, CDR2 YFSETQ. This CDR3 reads CASSLAATGQGEQYF. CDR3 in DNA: TGCGCCAGCAGCTTGGCCGCGACAGGGCAGGGGGAGCAGTACTTC.

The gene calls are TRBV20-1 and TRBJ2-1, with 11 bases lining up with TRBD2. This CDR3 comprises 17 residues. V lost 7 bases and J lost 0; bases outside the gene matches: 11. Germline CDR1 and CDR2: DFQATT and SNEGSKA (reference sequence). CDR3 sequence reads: CSVPTSGVLSSYNEQFF. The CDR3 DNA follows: TGCAGTGTCCCGACTAGCGGGGTTCTCAGCTCCTACAATGAGCAGTTCTTC.

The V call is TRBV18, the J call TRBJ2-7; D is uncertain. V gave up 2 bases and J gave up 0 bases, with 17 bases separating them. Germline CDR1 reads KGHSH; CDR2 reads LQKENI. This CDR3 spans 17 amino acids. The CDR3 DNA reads TGTGCCAGCTCACCAATTTTTAGTGGCAGGAGCTCCTACGAGCAGTACTTC. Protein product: CASSPIFSGRSSYEQYF.

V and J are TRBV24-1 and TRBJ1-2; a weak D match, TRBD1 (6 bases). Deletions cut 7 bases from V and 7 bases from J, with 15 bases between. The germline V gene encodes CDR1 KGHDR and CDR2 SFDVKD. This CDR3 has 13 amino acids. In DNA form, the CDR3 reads TGTGCCACCAGGGACAGCCGGGGCCTTGGCTACACCTTC. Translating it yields CATRDSRGLGYTF.

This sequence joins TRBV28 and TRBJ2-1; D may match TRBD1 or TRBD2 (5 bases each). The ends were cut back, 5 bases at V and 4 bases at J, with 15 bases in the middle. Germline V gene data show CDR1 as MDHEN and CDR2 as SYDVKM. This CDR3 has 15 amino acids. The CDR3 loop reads CASSAPGRNYNEQFF. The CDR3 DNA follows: TGTGCCAGCAGTGCCCCAGGGAGAAATTACAATGAGCAGTTCTTC.

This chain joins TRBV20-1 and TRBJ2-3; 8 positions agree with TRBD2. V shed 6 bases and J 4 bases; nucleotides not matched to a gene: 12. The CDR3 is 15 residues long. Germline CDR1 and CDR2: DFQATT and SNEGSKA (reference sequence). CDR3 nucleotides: TGCAGTGCCCCGGCTAGGGCGGGAGGTGCAGATACGCAGTATTTT. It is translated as CSAPARAGGADTQYF.

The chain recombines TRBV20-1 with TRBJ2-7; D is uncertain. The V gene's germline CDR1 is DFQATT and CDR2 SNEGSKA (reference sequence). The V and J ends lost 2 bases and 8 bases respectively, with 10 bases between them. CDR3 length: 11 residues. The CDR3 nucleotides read TGCAGTGCTAGAAGGGTCGATAAGCAGTACTTC. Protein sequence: CSARRVDKQYF.

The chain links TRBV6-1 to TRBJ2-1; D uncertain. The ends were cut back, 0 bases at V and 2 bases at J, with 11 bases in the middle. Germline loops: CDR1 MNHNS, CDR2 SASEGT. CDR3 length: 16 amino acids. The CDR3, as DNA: TGTGCCAGCAGTGAAGCGGTCAACCCTCCCTACAATGAGCAGTTCTTC. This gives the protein CASSEAVNPPYNEQFF.

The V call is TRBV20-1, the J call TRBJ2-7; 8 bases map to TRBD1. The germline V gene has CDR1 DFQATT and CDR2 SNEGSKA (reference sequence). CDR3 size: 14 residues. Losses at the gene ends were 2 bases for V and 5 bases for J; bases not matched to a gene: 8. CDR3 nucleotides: TGCAGTGCTAGACTGAGGGACAGGCTCCACGAGCAGTACTTC. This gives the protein CSARLRDRLHEQYF.

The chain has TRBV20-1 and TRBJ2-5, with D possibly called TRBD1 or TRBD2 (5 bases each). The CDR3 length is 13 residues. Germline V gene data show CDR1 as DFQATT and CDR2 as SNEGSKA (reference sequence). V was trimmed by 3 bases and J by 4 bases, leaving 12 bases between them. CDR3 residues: CSARGEAGETQYF. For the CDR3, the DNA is TGCAGTGCTAGGGGGGAAGCAGGAGAGACCCAGTACTTC.

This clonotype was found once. CDR3 in amino acids: CASTRGGITEAFF. Written as DNA, the CDR3 is TGTGCCAGCACTAGGGGGGGGATCACTGAAGCTTTCTTT. The chain recombines TRBV28 with TRBJ1-1; TRBD1 might be the D (6 bases). Trimming left V 7 bases short and J 4 bases short, with 13 bases between. CDR3 length: 13 residues. Germline V gene data show CDR1 as MDHEN and CDR2 as SYDVKM.

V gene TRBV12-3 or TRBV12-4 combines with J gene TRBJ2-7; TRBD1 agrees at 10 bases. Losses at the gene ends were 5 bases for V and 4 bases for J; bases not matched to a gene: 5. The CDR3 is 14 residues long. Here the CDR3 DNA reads TGTGCCAGCAGTCCCGGGACAGGGGAGTACGAGCAGTACTTC. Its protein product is CASSPGTGEYEQYF.

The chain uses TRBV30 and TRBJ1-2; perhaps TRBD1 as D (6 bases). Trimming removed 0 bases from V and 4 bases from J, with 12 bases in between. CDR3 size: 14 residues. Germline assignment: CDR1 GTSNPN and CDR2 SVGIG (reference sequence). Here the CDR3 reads CAWSVTGLGYGYTF. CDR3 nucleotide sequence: TGTGCCTGGAGTGTGACAGGTCTCGGCTATGGCTACACCTTC.

CDR3 in DNA: TGCAGCGTTGTTGGCAACACCGGGGAGCTGTTTTTT. This gives the protein CSVVGNTGELFF. The chain carries TRBV29-1 and TRBJ2-2; D is unresolved. Germline V gene data show CDR1 as SQVTM and CDR2 as ANQGSEA. Between the trimmed V and J ends, which lost 4 bases and 2 bases, there was a span of 5 bases. This CDR3 has 12 residues.

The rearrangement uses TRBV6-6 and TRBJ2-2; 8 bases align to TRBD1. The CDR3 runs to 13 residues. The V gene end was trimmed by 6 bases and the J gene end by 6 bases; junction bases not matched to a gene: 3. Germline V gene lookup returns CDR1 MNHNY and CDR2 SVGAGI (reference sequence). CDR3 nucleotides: TGTGCCAGCAGGGAACAGGGGGCCGGGGAGCTGTTTTTT. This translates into CASREQGAGELFF.

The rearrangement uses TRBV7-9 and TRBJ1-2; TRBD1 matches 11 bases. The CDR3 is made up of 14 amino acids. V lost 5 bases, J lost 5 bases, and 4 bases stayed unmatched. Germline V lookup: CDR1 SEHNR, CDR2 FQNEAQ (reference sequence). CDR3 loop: CASSRGQGAYGYTF. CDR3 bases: TGTGCCAGCAGCAGAGGACAGGGGGCGTATGGCTACACCTTC.